This entry lists 12 T cell receptor beta chains sequenced from one sample in a study of blood T cells in healthy people across ages (dated by TCRdb to between 2015 and 2016). Libraries were made using 5' RACE. Instrument used: Illumina HiSeq 2500. A second PCR of about 6 to 11 cycles was run with a J-beta primer mix and a sample-barcoded 5' primer. Clones were called with MiXCR by TCRdb after fastp trimmed the public reads at Q25, and only in-frame beta chains were retained. Each CDR3 protein gets just one entry, which takes the most common genes and DNA from the rows behind it. The sample includes 800,000 or so distinct CDR3 sequences, with roughly 25% observed a single time. Jointly, the top ten make up more than 3% of the sample. This same sample was also part of a study on T cells of mothers and their children.

The sequencing sample was made of blood. The receptors were gathered from a boy aged 5-17 years in good health.

This clonotype has only a few counts. The rearrangement links TRBV7-2 to TRBJ1-2; no definite D call. Germline V gene lookup returns CDR1 SGHTA and CDR2 FQGNSA. Trimming cost V 6 bases and J 3 bases, with 5 bases left between them. The CDR3 spans 11 residues. The CDR3 coding sequence is TGTGCCAGCAGACAGTACTATGGCTACACCTTC. It yields the protein CASRQYYGYTF.

This clonotype turned up a few times. J is TRBJ2-3 and V is TRBV20-1, with a possible D match to TRBD2 (5 bases). Trimming removed 2 bases at V and 1 base at J, with 13 bases between. This CDR3 has 15 amino acids. Germline V gives CDR1 DFQATT, CDR2 SNEGSKA (reference sequence). The CDR3 spells CSARPVAGGTDTQYF. In DNA form, the CDR3 reads TGCAGTGCTAGACCTGTCGCGGGCGGCACAGATACGCAGTATTTT.

The chain carries TRBV11-3 and TRBJ2-5, with 8 bases fitting TRBD2. The DNA end lines up better with TRBJ2-1; the J call may be wrong. The CDR3 has 14 amino acids. The germline gives CDR1 SGHNT, CDR2 YENEEA. CDR3 sequence (DNA): TGTGCCAGCAGCTTGCTAGCGGGTGTACCTACACAGTTCTTC. Its translation: CASSLLAGVPTQFF.

This rearrangement joins TRBV7-9 to TRBJ1-2; 8 nucleotides align to TRBD1. Germline-derived CDR1 and CDR2 are SEHNR and FQNEAQ (reference sequence). This CDR3 has 13 residues. V lost 5 bases, J lost 7 bases, and 6 bases stayed unmatched. The CDR3: CASSPQGAGGYTF. The CDR3 region has the DNA TGTGCCAGCAGCCCCCAGGGGGCTGGTGGCTACACCTTC.

V gene TRBV14 combines with J gene TRBJ1-2; D call uncertain. CDR3 length equals 14 residues. Germline V gene sequence: CDR1 SGHDN, CDR2 FVKESK. V gave up 1 base and J gave up 2 bases, with 8 bases separating them. Here the CDR3 reads CASSQGFGNYGYTF. The CDR3 nucleotides read TGTGCCAGCAGCCAAGGTTTCGGCAACTATGGCTACACCTTC.

This clonotype has more than one count but fewer than ten. The chain uses TRBV28 and TRBJ1-1; D not certain. The CDR3 is 11 residues long. CDR1 and CDR2 from the germline V gene are MDHEN and SYDVKM. Trimming left V 3 bases short and J 7 bases short, with 6 bases between. CDR3 DNA sequence: TGTGCCAGCAGTTTCTGGGGTGAAGCTTTCTTT. Translated: CASSFWGEAFF.

This sequence joins TRBV4-2 and TRBJ2-6, with D perhaps matching TRBD1 (6 bases). The CDR3 length is 15 residues. Germline-derived CDR1 and CDR2 are LGHNA and YNFKEQ. V lost 6 bases to trimming and J lost 2 bases, with 11 bases between them. CDR3: CASRNRVAGANVLTF. CDR3 in DNA: TGTGCCAGCAGAAACAGGGTGGCTGGGGCCAACGTCCTGACTTTC.

The rearrangement uses TRBV6-1 and TRBJ2-5; the D is unclear. TRBJ2-1 explains the end of the DNA better; the J call may be wrong. CDR1 and CDR2 (germline): MNHNS, SASEGT. CDR3 length: 15 residues. This CDR3 reads CASRGLVGVGNEQFF. As DNA, the CDR3 is TGTGCCAGCAGGGGGTTGGTTGGGGTGGGGAATGAGCAGTTCTTC.

The rearrangement joins TRBV2 to TRBJ1-1, with no clear D. Germline CDR1 reads SNHLY; CDR2 reads FYNNEI. V was pared by 6 bases and J by 6 bases, with 14 bases between. The CDR3 has 13 amino acids. CDR3 region: CASRNQEFSEAFF. The DNA of the CDR3 is TGTGCCAGCAGGAACCAGGAGTTTTCTGAAGCTTTCTTT.

V and J are TRBV7-2 and TRBJ2-6; D perhaps matches TRBD2 (5 bases). V shed 3 bases and J shed 0 bases, with 12 bases lying between them. The length of the CDR3 is 17 residues. Germline CDR1 and CDR2: SGHTA and FQGNSA. CDR3 sequence (DNA): TGTGCCAGCAGCTTGACCGCAGCGGACTCTGGGGCCAACGTCCTGACTTTC. This codes for CASSLTAADSGANVLTF.

This sequence joins TRBV20-1 and TRBJ2-3; D unresolved. Germline V gene sequence: CDR1 DFQATT, CDR2 SNEGSKA (reference sequence). Trimming cost V 2 bases and J 5 bases, with 11 bases left between them. This CDR3 contains 13 residues. The CDR3 DNA follows: TGCAGTGCTAGACGCGCCGGCGAAGATACGCAGTATTTT. It yields the protein CSARRAGEDTQYF.

The sample holds a few counts of this clonotype. The gene calls are TRBV28 and TRBJ2-7; the D gene is possibly TRBD1 (6 bases). CDR1 is MDHEN and CDR2 is SYDVKM in the germline V gene. CDR3 length equals 15 residues. The V gene lost 1 base and the J gene lost 5 bases, with 15 bases spanning the gap. The DNA of the CDR3 is TGTGCCAGCAGTTTATTTTTGGGCAGGGGCCACGAGCAGTACTTC. This gives the protein CASSLFLGRGHEQYF.